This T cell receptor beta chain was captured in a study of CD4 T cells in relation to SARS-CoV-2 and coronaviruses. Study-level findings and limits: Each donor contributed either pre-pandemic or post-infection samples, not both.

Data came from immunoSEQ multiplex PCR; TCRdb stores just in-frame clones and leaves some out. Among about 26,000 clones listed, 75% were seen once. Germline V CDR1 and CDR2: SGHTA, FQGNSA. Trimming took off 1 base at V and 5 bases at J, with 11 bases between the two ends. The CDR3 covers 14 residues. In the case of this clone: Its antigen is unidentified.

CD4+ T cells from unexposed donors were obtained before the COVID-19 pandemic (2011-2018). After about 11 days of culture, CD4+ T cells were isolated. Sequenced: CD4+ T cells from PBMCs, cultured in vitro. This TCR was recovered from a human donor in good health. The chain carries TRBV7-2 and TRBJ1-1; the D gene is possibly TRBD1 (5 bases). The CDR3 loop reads CASSLVQGRTEAFF. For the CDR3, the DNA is TGTGCCAGCAGCTTAGTGCAGGGTAGGACTGAAGCTTTCTTT.